This T cell receptor (beta chain) derives from a study of blood T cell repertoires in COVID-19. TCRdb keeps only in-frame clones here, not all; method: immunoSEQ multiplex PCR. The sample has around 170,000 clones; 84% are singletons. This clone has only a few counts. This CDR3 contains 13 residues. Germline CDR1 SGDLS, CDR2 YYNGEE. The germline V and J ends were trimmed by 2 bases and 0 bases, with 3 bases remaining between them. The chain uses TRBV9 and TRBJ1-3; the D is unclear. The clonotype comes from a man aged 45 to 65 who had recovered from COVID-19. The source material was PBMCs or T cells enriched from blood (not recorded which). CDR3 bases: TGTGCCAGCAGCGTCTCCTCTGGAAACACCATATATTTT. As protein: CASSVSSGNTIYF.